This entry concerns a single T cell receptor beta chain. The antigen it recognizes is unknown. Per-nucleotide qualities are absent, and no much larger clonotype sits a single base away. The source of the sample is a study of shared clonotypes between healthy human individuals (TCRdb year 2020). Turning to the overall study: Three men and two women, aged 18 to 49 years, made up the cohort. Each donor's leukapheresis produced roughly between roughly 0.94 and 9.5 billion PBMCs. For each donor, three plates each were used for CD4 naive and CD4 memory, two plates were used for CD8 naive, and one plate was used for CD8 memory. The study deeply sequenced blood TCR repertoires of about five healthy adults to estimate repertoire size and the extent of clonotype sharing between individuals. Libraries were prepared and TCR repertoires were sequenced by different laboratories using diverse techniques, in order to increase sequencing depth and limit assay-specific biases.

Broader findings and caveats from the paper: Higher generation probabilities were observed for clonotypes shared by all four sorted-subset donors than for non-shared clonotypes. When a handful of donors were compared, the shared fraction of clonotypes was about 5.2% for naive CD4, 3.5% to 4% for naive CD8, roughly 2.5% for memory CD4, and approximately 0.4% for memory CD8. Because the study included a small number of donors, the genetic and exposure-history diversity represented was limited. Naive subsets generally had larger estimated clonotype richness than memory subsets did. Only blood was sampled, and tissue TCR repertoires likely differ from those in blood. Even with the large sequencing depth, rarefaction of the sorted-subset datasets indicated that sequencing was incomplete. Pairwise subsampling led to the expectation that sequencing depth would affect the degree of clonotype sharing among donors.

The donors were healthy, HIV-negative adults with no recently reported acute infections or vaccinations. Every donor was a Caucasian adult living in Nashville, Tennessee, USA. CD4+ T cells were enriched by magnetic negative selection; naive cells were then positively selected on CD45RA, and the negative fraction formed the memory subset. Blood was obtained by leukapheresis, after which PBMCs were separated by Ficoll-Histopaque density gradient centrifugation and cryopreserved in liquid nitrogen vapor phase. Analytical flow cytometry was used to check the purity and quantity of every magnetically sorted T cell population. From each sorted fraction, genomic DNA was isolated and quantified by UV absorbance on a Nanodrop 2000c. Using the deep immunoSEQ assay, multiplex PCR amplified TCR CDR3 regions from genomic DNA. Extracted genomic DNA from each cell subset was spread evenly across all wells of several immunoSEQ 96-well plates, with each plate serving as a replicate. Each replicate PCR for sorted subsets received about 0.2 ug genomic DNA, equal to roughly 29,000 T cell genomes. Purified libraries were quantified with a Qubit 3.0 fluorometer, sized on a Bioanalyzer 2100, and re-quantified with the KAPA Library Quantification kit. Each immunoSEQ 96-well plate was sequenced on its own single-read 150-cycle Illumina NextSeq 550 flow cell. The authors' analysis ran thus. Because the immunoSEQ output included only junctional sequences and no quality scores, the filtering could not be the same as the filtering used for full-length reads. Sequences were annotated with PyIR, a Python wrapper for IgBLAST v1.9, using IMGT germline references to assign V/J genes and CDR3. Reads with weak V/J assignments (E-value above 1e-6), missing CDR3, stop codons, out-of-frame junctions, or ambiguous translated residues were removed. V3J clonotypes were defined by identical inferred V gene, J gene, and CDR3 amino acid sequence. Percentage overlap between repertoires was calculated by dividing the number of shared unique clonotypes by the size of the smaller repertoire. Three approaches were used to assess repertoire richness: RTK rarefaction, the Chao1 estimator, and Recon v2.1 estimates of unobserved clonotypes. For all TCRbeta clonotypes obtained by the gDNA method from a few donors, generation probabilities were computed with OLGA. TCRdb's version of the immuneACCESS table is confined to in-frame rearrangements and falls short of the full clone set. An unresolved V gene accounts for under half of the shortfall where checked; the remainder is of unknown origin. That table furnishes V, J and clone size, whereas the DNA furnished D and trimming. This sample has roughly 2 million clones in its table, and 90% to 95% of those were observed once. About 0.13% of the sample belongs to the ten largest clones.

The sequencing sample was made of naive CD4+ T cells sorted from blood. Interpreted using the paper, the cell subset or site label stands for: CD45RA+ positively selected. The TCR was taken from a man aged 18 to 30 in good health.

The CDR3 region: CASGLTPGGYNEQFF. The sequenced DNA is TGTGCCAGTGGGTTGACCCCTGGGGGCTACAATGAGCAGTTCTTC. The chain joins TRBV2 to TRBJ2-1; the D gene cannot be resolved beyond TRBD1 or TRBD2, each matching 5 bases. As encoded in the germline V gene, CDR1 is SNHLY while CDR2 is FYNNEI. The CDR3 goes from the cysteine to the phenylalanine over 15 residues. The CDR3 DNA has 45 bases and is translated from base 1. V lost 9 bases and J lost 3 bases; the stretch between them is 18 bases long.